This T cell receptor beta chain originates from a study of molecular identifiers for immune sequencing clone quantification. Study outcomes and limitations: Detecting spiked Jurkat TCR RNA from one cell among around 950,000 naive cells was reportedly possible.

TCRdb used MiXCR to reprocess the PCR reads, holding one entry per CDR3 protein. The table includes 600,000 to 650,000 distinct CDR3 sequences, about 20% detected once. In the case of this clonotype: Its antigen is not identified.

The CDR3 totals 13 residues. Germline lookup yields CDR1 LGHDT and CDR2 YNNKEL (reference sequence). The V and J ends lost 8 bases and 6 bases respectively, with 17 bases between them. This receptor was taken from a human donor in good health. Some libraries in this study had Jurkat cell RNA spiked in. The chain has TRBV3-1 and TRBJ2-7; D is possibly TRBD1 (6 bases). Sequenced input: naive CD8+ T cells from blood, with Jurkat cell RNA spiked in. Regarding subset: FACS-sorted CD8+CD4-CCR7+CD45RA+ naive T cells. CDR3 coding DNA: TGTGCCAGCCGGGACACATACACGCCCGAGCAGTACTTC. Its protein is CASRDTYTPEQYF.